The present T cell receptor beta chain was sequenced within a study of blood T cell repertoires in COVID-19. Study context: Samples taken during acute and convalescent COVID-19 were collected in the United States, Italy and Spain.

Clones were read by immunoSEQ multiplex PCR, and TCRdb kept only the in-frame ones, dropping some. The sample yields more than 200,000 clones, about nine tenths seen once. This clonotype was sampled from a young woman who had recovered from COVID-19. Sequencing was done on a sample of PBMCs or T cells enriched from blood (not recorded which).

Here the CDR3 DNA reads TGTGCCAGCAGTGATCCGGGACAGGGCTATGAGCAGTTCTTC. It is translated as CASSDPGQGYEQFF. The chain couples TRBV6-2 or TRBV6-3 to TRBJ2-1; 9 bases match TRBD1. Germline trimming cut 5 bases from V and 8 bases from J; bases unmatched to any gene: 7. There are 14 residues in the CDR3. Germline CDR1 reads MNHEY; CDR2 reads SVGEGT.